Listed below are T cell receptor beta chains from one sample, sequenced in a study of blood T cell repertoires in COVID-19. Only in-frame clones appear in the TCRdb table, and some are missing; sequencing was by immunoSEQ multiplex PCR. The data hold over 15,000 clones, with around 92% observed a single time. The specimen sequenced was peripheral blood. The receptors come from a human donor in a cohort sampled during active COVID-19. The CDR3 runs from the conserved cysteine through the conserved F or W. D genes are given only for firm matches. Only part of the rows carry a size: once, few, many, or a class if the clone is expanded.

CDR3 DNA: TGCGCCAGCAGCTTGGCTGGACAGGACCCATTCGGCTACACCTTC
CDR3 protein: CASSLAGQDPFGYTF
clone size: few
V gene: TRBV5-1
D gene: TRBD1
J gene: TRBJ1-2

CDR3 DNA: TGTGCCAGTAGTACGGGACTAGGTCTTGACTACGAGCAGTACTTC
CDR3 protein: CASSTGLGLDYEQYF
clone size: -
V gene: TRBV19
D gene: TRBD2
J gene: TRBJ2-7

CDR3 DNA: TGCAGCGTTGGACTATCAAGATACAATGAGCAGTTCTTC
CDR3 protein: CSVGLSRYNEQFF
clone size: -
V gene: TRBV29-1
D gene: -
J gene: TRBJ2-1

CDR3 DNA: TGTGCCAGCAGCGTAAGCCCCGGACAATCCGAGCAGTACTTC
CDR3 protein: CASSVSPGQSEQYF
clone size: -
V gene: TRBV9
D gene: -
J gene: TRBJ2-7

CDR3 DNA: TGCAGCGTTGAAATGGCGGATGAGCAGTTCTTC
CDR3 protein: CSVEMADEQFF
clone size: -
V gene: TRBV29-1
D gene: -
J gene: TRBJ2-1

CDR3 DNA: TGTGCCATCAGCTCGGGGGAGACCCAGTACTTC
CDR3 protein: CAISSGETQYF
clone size: -
V gene: TRBV10-3
D gene: -
J gene: TRBJ2-5

CDR3 DNA: TGTGCCAGCTCACCCACTGACAGGGGATTCACTGAAGCTTTCTTT
CDR3 protein: CASSPTDRGFTEAFF
clone size: -
V gene: TRBV18
D gene: TRBD1
J gene: TRBJ1-1

CDR3 DNA: TGTGCCAGCAGTTACTTTTCGAGCGCAGCCTACAATGAGCAGTTCTTC
CDR3 protein: CASSYFSSAAYNEQFF
clone size: -
V gene: TRBV6-6
D gene: -
J gene: TRBJ2-1

CDR3 DNA: TGTGCCAGCAACGGGGGGGACAGGGTCGAGCATTTT
CDR3 protein: CASNGGDRVEHF
clone size: -
V gene: TRBV2
D gene: TRBD1
J gene: TRBJ1-5

CDR3 DNA: TGTGCCAGCCCGGGAGTAGCCAAAAACATTCAGTACTTC
CDR3 protein: CASPGVAKNIQYF
clone size: -
V gene: TRBV13
D gene: -
J gene: TRBJ2-4

CDR3 DNA: TGTGCCAGCAGTTTTGCGGGGGAGACCCAGTACTTC
CDR3 protein: CASSFAGETQYF
clone size: -
V gene: TRBV28
D gene: -
J gene: TRBJ2-5

CDR3 DNA: TGTGCCAGCAGTCTAATACAGGGAAAGGAATCACCCCTCCACTTT
CDR3 protein: CASSLIQGKESPLHF
clone size: -
V gene: TRBV6-5
D gene: -
J gene: TRBJ1-6

CDR3 DNA: TGTGCCAGCGGGGGGAGGGGGAGTGGCAATGAGCAGTTCTTC
CDR3 protein: CASGGRGSGNEQFF
clone size: -
V gene: TRBV27
D gene: -
J gene: TRBJ2-1

CDR3 DNA: TGTGCCAGCAGTAGGACAGTTCTCTACGAGCAGTACTTC
CDR3 protein: CASSRTVLYEQYF
clone size: few
V gene: TRBV2
D gene: -
J gene: TRBJ2-7

CDR3 DNA: TGTGCCACCAGCAGAGATTCCCGGGGAGGCACAGATACGCAGTATTTT
CDR3 protein: CATSRDSRGGTDTQYF
clone size: -
V gene: TRBV15
D gene: -
J gene: TRBJ2-3

CDR3 DNA: TGTGCCAGTAGTATTGGCCAGAACAATCAGCCCCAGCATTTT
CDR3 protein: CASSIGQNNQPQHF
clone size: few
V gene: TRBV19
D gene: -
J gene: TRBJ1-5

CDR3 DNA: TGTGCCAGCAGCGGGGGGGACAGGTGGGGTTACGAGCAGTACTTC
CDR3 protein: CASSGGDRWGYEQYF
clone size: -
V gene: TRBV5-4
D gene: -
J gene: TRBJ2-7

CDR3 DNA: TGTGCCAGCAGCGTAGGCGGGAGGGCCCCAGAGACCCAGTACTTC
CDR3 protein: CASSVGGRAPETQYF
clone size: -
V gene: TRBV9
D gene: TRBD2
J gene: TRBJ2-5

CDR3 DNA: TGCGCCAGCAGCTTTCAGGGGAGCTACGAGCAGTACTTC
CDR3 protein: CASSFQGSYEQYF
clone size: -
V gene: TRBV5-1
D gene: -
J gene: TRBJ2-7

CDR3 DNA: TGTGCCAGCAGTTCCCAGGGACTTACCTACGAGCAGTACTTC
CDR3 protein: CASSSQGLTYEQYF
clone size: once
V gene: TRBV28
D gene: -
J gene: TRBJ2-7

CDR3 DNA: TGTGCCAGTAGTATCCGGACAGGGGCCAAAGCTTTCTTT
CDR3 protein: CASSIRTGAKAFF
clone size: -
V gene: TRBV19
D gene: TRBD1
J gene: TRBJ1-1

CDR3 DNA: TGTGCCAGCAGTCCCCGGAGATACGAGCAGTACTTC
CDR3 protein: CASSPRRYEQYF
clone size: -
V gene: TRBV2
D gene: -
J gene: TRBJ2-7

CDR3 DNA: TGTGCCACCAGCAGAGAAATGGCCCGAGATACGCAGTATTTT
CDR3 protein: CATSREMARDTQYF
clone size: -
V gene: TRBV15
D gene: -
J gene: TRBJ2-3

CDR3 DNA: TGTGCCAGCAGCTTAGCAAGGGGGGGAGGAGATACGCAGTATTTT
CDR3 protein: CASSLARGGGDTQYF
clone size: -
V gene: TRBV7-9
D gene: -
J gene: TRBJ2-3

CDR3 DNA: TGTGCCAGCAGCCAAGTAGGGGCAATAGGAGAGCAGTACTTC
CDR3 protein: CASSQVGAIGEQYF
clone size: -
V gene: TRBV3-1/TRBV3-2
D gene: -
J gene: TRBJ2-7